This T cell receptor (beta chain) was recovered during a study of HIV-infected children after antiretroviral therapy interruption. At the level of the study: All children had CD4+ count above 500 and viral load below 50 copies/ml. Weeks 0, 12, interruption end (24 or 48), and about 3 years post-study gave interruption-arm samples.

The TCR library was built from RNA with a 3' RACE protocol and unique molecular identifiers. TCRdb redid the calling of the 3' RACE reads with MiXCR, one entry per CDR3 protein. The sample carries fewer than 100,000 distinct CDR3 sequences, 6.9% recorded once. This clonotype was counted many times. Treatment in this sample: PENTA 11 planned treatment interruption arm or continuous ART arm. The sequences come from CD45RA+ CD4+ T cells from PBMCs, pooled from several time points, collected from a donor given antiretroviral therapy, either interrupted or continuous. Subset here: naive CD4+ CD45RA+ CD45RO- T cells. This receptor was taken from a pool of human donors with HIV.

The CDR3 region is CASSKDRGRTGELFF. For the CDR3, the DNA is TGTGCCAGCAGTAAGGACAGGGGGCGGACCGGGGAGCTGTTTTTT. The chain uses TRBV12-3 or TRBV12-4 and TRBJ2-2; 11 nucleotides line up with TRBD1. This CDR3 region has 15 residues. The junction had 4 bases not matched to a gene; V was cut back by 5 bases and J by 5 bases.